One and the same sample provided the 25 T cell receptor beta chains below, sequenced in a study of blood T cell repertoires in COVID-19. Here immunoSEQ multiplex PCR was the method, and the copy in TCRdb shows in-frame clones only, minus some. Seen here are 35,000 to 45,000 clones, about three quarters observed once, and the top ten hold 8.5%. The sequenced sample consisted of peripheral blood. The origin of the receptors is a man in his 70s with active or convalescent COVID-19.

As regards this clone: One junction end disagrees with the germline gene, perhaps due to a read error. The J gene is TRBJ1-5, the V gene TRBV4-1; D uncertain. CDR3 size: 16 residues. Germline values: CDR1 MGHRA, CDR2 YSYEKL. CDR3 in amino acids: CASSKELPYSNQPQHF. DNA for the CDR3: TGCGCCAGCAGCAAAGAACTACCATATAGCAATCAGCCCCAGCATTTT.

This chain connects TRBV30 to TRBJ2-1; D unresolved. This CDR3 contains 12 residues. V gave up 0 bases and J gave up 7 bases, with 7 bases separating them. CDR1 GTSNPN and CDR2 SVGIG come from the germline V gene (reference sequence). The chain's CDR3 is CAWSVTINEQFF. The DNA for the CDR3 is TGTGCCTGGAGTGTAACTATTAATGAGCAGTTCTTC.

The chain is built from TRBV12-3 or TRBV12-4 and TRBJ2-5; D perhaps matches TRBD2 (6 bases). The length of the CDR3 is 13 residues. V gave up 4 bases and J gave up 3 bases, with 9 bases separating them. In DNA, the CDR3 is TGTGCCAGCAGTTCACTAGCTGAAGAGACCCAGTACTTC. This encodes CASSSLAEETQYF.

The rearrangement links TRBV2 to TRBJ2-5, with 7 nucleotides matching TRBD1. Germline CDR1 is SNHLY and CDR2 is FYNNEI. The ends lost 6 bases at V and 3 bases at J; junction bases unmatched: 4. This CDR3 comprises 13 residues. The CDR3 loop is CASRGTGEETQYF. CDR3 nucleotide sequence: TGTGCCAGCAGAGGAACAGGGGAAGAGACCCAGTACTTC.

The V call is TRBV9, the J call TRBJ2-7; 9 positions match TRBD2. The length of the CDR3 is 16 residues. J was trimmed by 6 bases and V by 3 bases; bases with no gene match: 13. Germline CDR1 SGDLS, CDR2 YYNGEE. CDR3 sequence: CASSAPGSGGLGEQYF. For the CDR3, the DNA is TGTGCCAGCAGCGCCCCGGGTAGCGGGGGCCTCGGCGAGCAGTACTTC.

The chain links TRBV6-5 to TRBJ1-6, with TRBD1 matching over 9 bases. CDR1 is MNHEY, CDR2 SVGAGI, per germline. With V trimmed by 6 bases and J by 7 bases, 4 bases remained unmatched. CDR3 size: 14 residues. CDR3 sequence reads: CASSRDRENSPLHF. In DNA form, the CDR3 reads TGTGCCAGCAGCCGGGACAGGGAAAATTCACCCCTCCACTTT.

This clone was detected once. The chain carries TRBV10-2 and TRBJ1-5; D is unclear. Germline loops: CDR1 WSHSY, CDR2 SAAADI. The CDR3 is made up of 13 amino acids. V gave up 6 bases and J gave up 0 bases, with 6 bases separating them. The CDR3 sequence is CASRDISNQPQHF. CDR3 bases: TGCGCCAGCAGAGACATTAGCAATCAGCCCCAGCATTTT.

The chain carries TRBV4-2 and TRBJ2-4; 8 bases agree with TRBD1. CDR1 and CDR2 from the germline V gene are LGHNA and YNFKEQ. V lost 0 bases, J lost 9 bases, and 16 bases stayed unmatched. The CDR3 length is 18 residues. This CDR3 is CASSQEPPRPGQDVIQYF. The CDR3 DNA reads as TGTGCCAGCAGCCAAGAACCTCCAAGGCCGGGACAGGATGTCATTCAGTACTTC.

This clone was counted only a few times. The genes are TRBV14 and TRBJ1-2, with D possibly being TRBD1 (5 bases). This CDR3 has 11 amino acids. The germline CDR1 and CDR2 sequences are SGHDN and FVKESK. V lost 4 bases and J lost 8, with 8 bases in between. CDR3 region: CASSPGFGYTF. CDR3 DNA sequence: TGTGCCAGCAGCCCAGGGTTCGGCTACACCTTC.

The rearrangement joins TRBV9 to TRBJ1-4; 8 nucleotides line up with TRBD1. The CDR3 runs 15 residues. The V and J ends lost 4 bases and 4 bases, in that order; junction bases with no gene match: 6. Looked up from germline, CDR1 is SGDLS and CDR2 is YYNGEE. For the CDR3, the DNA is TGTGCCAGCAGCACTCAGGGGGCGGGTAATGAAAAACTGTTTTTT. This encodes CASSTQGAGNEKLFF. Drawing the rest from reference TRBV9 and TRBJ1-4, the complete variable domain is DSGVTQTPKHLITATGQRVTLRCSPRSGDLSVYWYQQSLDQGLQFLIQYYNGEERAKGNILERFSAQQFPDLHSELNLSSLELGDSALYFCASSTQGAGNEKLFFGSGTQLSVL.

The V gene is TRBV29-1, the J gene TRBJ1-5; no clear D gene. The CDR3 loop spans 12 amino acids. Germline CDR1 and CDR2: SQVTM and ANQGSEA. V lost 7 bases, J lost 4 bases, and 11 bases lay in between. Here the CDR3 DNA reads TGCAGCGCACAGAGGGAAAATCAGCCCCAGCATTTT. This sequence encodes CSAQRENQPQHF.

The CDR3 region has the DNA TGTGCCAGCGCGGGGCCGGGGGGGCTGGAGACCCAGTACTTC. Encoded protein: CASAGPGGLETQYF. The V gene is TRBV25-1, the J gene TRBJ2-5, with TRBD2 matching 8 bases. The V segment lost 8 bases and the J segment 5 bases; nucleotides outside the gene matches: 10. CDR3 size: 14 residues. Germline CDR1 is MGHDK and CDR2 is SYGVNS.

This clone has a handful of counts. J is TRBJ2-7 and V is TRBV11-3; TRBD1 aligns across 9 bases. The CDR3 covers 13 residues. J lost 5 bases, V lost 6 bases, and 5 bases had no gene match. CDR1 SGHNT and CDR2 YENEEA come from the germline V gene. CDR3 bases: TGTGCCAGCAGGGGACAGGGAGAAAACGAGCAGTACTTC. Translation: CASRGQGENEQYF.

The genes are TRBV19 and TRBJ1-1, with a possible D match to TRBD1 (6 bases). The CDR3 totals 14 residues. The V end was cut by 6 bases, the J end by 4 bases, with 15 bases between. Germline V gene lookup returns CDR1 LNHDA and CDR2 SQIVND (reference sequence). Written as DNA, the CDR3 is TGTGCCAGTAGGGCGGGGGCAAGGGCCACTGAAGCTTTCTTT. Protein sequence: CASRAGARATEAFF.

The chain recombines TRBV4-1 with TRBJ2-7, with 9 bases lining up with TRBD1. This CDR3 region has 15 residues. Germline lookup yields CDR1 MGHRA and CDR2 YSYEKL. V gave up 4 bases and J gave up 4 bases; unmatched junction bases: 8. DNA of the CDR3: TGCGCCAGCAGCCGGGGGACAGGGAGACGTTACGAGCAGTACTTC. It specifies CASSRGTGRRYEQYF.

The chain joins TRBV6-5 to TRBJ1-2, with 11 bases lining up with TRBD1. This CDR3 has 13 residues. Trimming took 2 bases from V and 14 from J; bases not matched to a gene: 7. Looked up from germline, CDR1 is MNHEY and CDR2 is SVGAGI. This CDR3 reads CASSYTGQGANTF. Written as DNA, the CDR3 is TGTGCCAGCAGTTACACCGGACAGGGGGCGAATACCTTC.

The chain carries TRBV2 and TRBJ2-5; TRBD2 aligns across 7 bases. From germline, CDR1 is SNHLY and CDR2 FYNNEI. V lost 8 bases, J lost 0 bases, and 0 bases stayed unmatched. The CDR3 totals 12 residues. The CDR3 protein is CASGGDQETQYF. CDR3 DNA sequence: TGTGCCAGCGGGGGGGACCAAGAGACCCAGTACTTC.

The chain is built from TRBV7-8 and TRBJ2-7, with a tentative D call TRBD1 (5 bases). Deletions cut 5 bases from V and 11 bases from J, with 22 bases between. In germline, CDR1 is SGHVS, CDR2 FQNEAQ. The length of the CDR3 is 14 residues. CDR3 amino acids: CASSTRAQSTGEYF. The DNA of the CDR3 is TGTGCCAGCAGCACCAGGGCTCAATCTACCGGAGAGTACTTC. The full variable domain, its missing parts supplied by reference TRBV7-8 and TRBJ2-7, is GAGVSQSPRYKVAKRGQDVALRCDPISGHVSLFWYQQALGQGPEFLTYFQNEAQLDKSGLPSDRFFAERPEGSVSTLKIQRTQQEDSAVYLCASSTRAQSTGEYFGPGTRLTVT.

This clone was seen a handful of times. This chain joins TRBV5-1 and TRBJ1-5; tentatively, D is TRBD1 (5 bases). This CDR3 region has 16 residues. Trimming took off 4 bases at V and 3 bases at J, with 17 bases between the two ends. Germline values: CDR1 SGHRS, CDR2 YFSETQ. DNA for the CDR3: TGCGCCAGCAGCCCGGGGGGGATCGGGGCCAATCAGCCCCAGCATTTT. This codes for CASSPGGIGANQPQHF.

This clone was observed a handful of times. V is TRBV9 and J is TRBJ2-3; 12 positions match TRBD2. CDR3 length equals 18 residues. The V gene's germline CDR1 is SGDLS and CDR2 YYNGEE. Losses at the gene ends were 0 bases for V and 4 bases for J; bases not matched to a gene: 9. CDR3 coding DNA: TGTGCCAGCAGCGTAGGCCCTTGGACTAGCGGGGTACCAGATACGCAGTATTTT. Its protein is CASSVGPWTSGVPDTQYF.

The chain links TRBV3-1 (or the pseudogene TRBV3-2) to TRBJ2-1; D not certain. The CDR3 is 15 residues long. V lost 3 bases and J lost 2, with 11 bases in between. Germline V gene sequence: CDR1 LGHDT, CDR2 YNNKEL (reference sequence). The CDR3 coding sequence is TGTGCCAGCAGCCAGACCGGCGGTACCTACAATGAGCAGTTCTTC. This translates into CASSQTGGTYNEQFF.

The J gene is TRBJ2-1, the V gene TRBV11-2; 8 nucleotides agree with TRBD2. Trimming took 5 bases from V and 0 from J; bases not matched to a gene: 3. CDR3 size: 15 residues. Germline CDR1 is SGHAT and CDR2 is FQNNGV. The CDR3 DNA follows: TGTGCCAGCAGCCGGGGGGGGAGCTCCTACAATGAGCAGTTCTTC. Translating it yields CASSRGGSSYNEQFF. Complete variable domain (other parts from reference TRBV11-2 and TRBJ2-1): EAGVAQSPRYKIIEKRQSVAFWCNPISGHATLYWYQQILGQGPKLLIQFQNNGVVDDSQLPKDRFSAERLKGVDSTLKIQPAKLEDSAVYLCASSRGGSSYNEQFFGPGTRLTVL.

J is TRBJ2-5 and V is TRBV7-3; maybe TRBD1 (6 bases). Germline lookup yields CDR1 SGHTA and CDR2 FQGTGA. The CDR3 covers 15 residues. Trimming shortened V by 2 bases and J by 2 bases, and 12 bases separated the two germline ends. CDR3 sequence reads: CASSLAGAGQETQYF. The CDR3 DNA is TGTGCCAGCAGCTTAGCAGGGGCGGGTCAAGAGACCCAGTACTTC.

This chain connects TRBV14 to TRBJ1-2, with 8 bases that match TRBD1. Germline V gene sequence: CDR1 SGHDN, CDR2 FVKESK. J was trimmed by 8 bases and V by 0 bases; bases with no gene match: 17. CDR3 size: 18 residues. The CDR3 DNA is TGTGCCAGCAGCCAAGATCCGGGCAGGGGGCAATCGTCTCACGGCTACACCTTC. Its protein is CASSQDPGRGQSSHGYTF. The full variable domain, with the rest looked up from reference TRBV14 and TRBJ1-2, is EAGVTQFPSHSVIEKGQTVTLRCDPISGHDNLYWYRRVMGKEIKFLLHFVKESKQDESGMPNNRFLAERTGGTYSTLKVQPAELEDSGVYFCASSQDPGRGQSSHGYTFGSGTRLTVV.

The chain links TRBV4-2 to TRBJ1-2; 11 bases agree with TRBD1. The CDR3 has 15 residues. V was clipped by 4 bases and J by 4 bases; unmatched bases: 5. Germline V CDR1 and CDR2: LGHNA, YNFKEQ. The CDR3 region has the DNA TGTGCCAGCAGCCGGCCCGGGACAGGGGGCTATGGCTACACCTTC. This translates into CASSRPGTGGYGYTF.